These T cell receptor beta chains were read from a single sample in a study of CD8 T cells in Susac syndrome. TCRdb re-called the immunoSEQ multiplex PCR reads with MiXCR, one entry per CDR3 protein. The sample comprises 140,000 to 150,000 distinct CDR3 sequences, approximately 94% of which are singletons, and under 0.095% rests with the top ten. The sample comprised CD4+ T cells from PBMCs. These TCRs come from a human donor in good health. Both conserved end residues are part of each CDR3. D genes are given only for firm matches. Size values are once, few and many counts, or a class for expanded clones, and some rows have none.

v_call	clone_size	j_call	d_call	cdr3_aa	cdr3_nt
TRBV3-1	.	TRBJ1-1	.	CATSQFRRTAGSEAFF	TGTGCCACCTCACAATTCAGGAGAACAGCCGGGAGCGAAGCTTTCTTT
TRBV12-3/TRBV12-4	.	TRBJ2-5	TRBD2	CASSTTSVQETQYF	TGTGCCAGCAGCACGACTAGCGTCCAAGAGACCCAGTACTTC
TRBV19	once	TRBJ2-3	.	CASSMSRRGNTDTQYF	TGTGCCAGTAGTATGTCGCGAAGGGGGAACACAGATACGCAGTATTTT
TRBV18	.	TRBJ1-1	TRBD1	CASSPTYRGDTEAFF	TGTGCCAGCTCACCGACATACAGGGGCGACACTGAAGCTTTCTTT
TRBV24-1	.	TRBJ2-3	.	CATSDPRDGYTDTQYF	TGTGCCACCAGTGATCCCCGGGACGGGTACACAGATACGCAGTATTTT
TRBV27	.	TRBJ2-5	.	CASSYTGFQRETQYF	TGTGCCAGCAGCTACACAGGGTTCCAAAGGGAGACCCAGTACTTC
TRBV29-1	.	TRBJ1-1	.	CSVGGGRGTEAFF	TGCAGCGTGGGGGGAGGTCGGGGCACTGAAGCTTTCTTT
TRBV19	.	TRBJ1-5	.	CASSKEISQPQHF	TGTGCCAGTAGTAAGGAGATCAGTCAGCCCCAGCATTTT
TRBV25-1	.	TRBJ1-2	.	CASSERAKGGYTF	TGTGCCAGCAGTGAAAGGGCAAAGGGTGGCTACACCTTC
TRBV10-3	few	TRBJ2-7	.	CAISDGGVPYEQYF	TGTGCCATCAGTGACGGAGGGGTCCCCTACGAGCAGTACTTC
TRBV3-1	once	TRBJ2-3	TRBD2	CASSPKGRSSGIHRGTQYF	TGTGCCAGCAGCCCGAAGGGTAGGTCTAGCGGCATCCACAGAGGTACGCAGTATTTT
TRBV4-2	.	TRBJ2-7	TRBD2	CASSQDTASGKYEQYF	TGTGCCAGCAGCCAAGATACGGCTAGCGGGAAGTACGAGCAGTACTTC
TRBV5-1	.	TRBJ1-1	TRBD1	CASSSDRARGLGNTEAFF	TGCGCCAGCAGCTCTGACAGGGCGCGAGGTCTCGGGAACACTGAAGCTTTCTTT
TRBV14	.	TRBJ2-3	.	CASSPSSANSDTQYF	TGTGCCAGCAGCCCCTCTAGCGCCAACTCAGATACGCAGTATTTT
TRBV30	.	TRBJ1-5	.	CAWSVGGKQPQHF	TGTGCCTGGAGTGTTGGAGGAAAACAGCCCCAGCATTTT
TRBV18	.	TRBJ2-7	.	CASSPGDKQYF	TGTGCCAGCTCACCAGGAGACAAGCAGTACTTC
TRBV28	once	TRBJ1-2	.	CASSLTGGGYGYTF	TGTGCCAGCAGCTTGACGGGAGGGGGGTATGGCTACACCTTC
TRBV6-1	.	TRBJ1-1	TRBD1	CASRRTGGTEAFF	TGTGCCAGCAGACGGACAGGGGGCACTGAAGCTTTCTTT
TRBV28	.	TRBJ2-3	TRBD2	CASSPSGTSGTDTQYF	TGTGCCAGCAGTCCTTCCGGGACTAGCGGTACGGATACGCAGTATTTT
TRBV25-1	.	TRBJ1-5	TRBD1	CASSEPTGARYSNQPQHF	TGTGCCAGCAGTGAGCCCACAGGGGCCCGGTATAGCAATCAGCCCCAGCATTTT
TRBV5-1	.	TRBJ2-5	.	CASSPQAAVQETQYF	TGCGCCAGCAGCCCCCAGGCGGCAGTTCAAGAGACCCAGTACTTC
TRBV5-4	.	TRBJ2-4	TRBD2	CASTSWGGSRNIQYF	TGTGCCAGCACCTCCTGGGGGGGGTCCAGAAACATTCAGTACTTC
TRBV19	.	TRBJ2-5	TRBD1	CASSTGQGQETQYF	TGTGCCAGTAGTACCGGACAGGGACAAGAGACCCAGTACTTC
TRBV12-3/TRBV12-4	.	TRBJ1-2	TRBD1	CASSGQGHYGYTF	TGTGCCAGCAGTGGACAGGGGCACTATGGCTACACCTTC
TRBV3-1	.	TRBJ2-2	.	CASLGSENTGELLF	TGTGCCAGCTTGGGTTCCGAGAACACCGGGGAGCTGCTTTTT
TRBV7-8	.	TRBJ2-2	.	CASSSARDFLGGELFF	TGTGCCAGCAGCTCCGCCCGGGACTTCTTGGGCGGGGAGCTGTTTTTT
TRBV18	.	TRBJ2-7	TRBD1	CASSQDRDGYEQYF	TGTGCCAGCTCACAGGACAGGGACGGGTACGAGCAGTACTTC
TRBV6-5	.	TRBJ1-2	.	CASSLGGLYGYTF	TGTGCCAGCAGTTTGGGGGGCCTCTATGGCTACACCTTC
TRBV9	.	TRBJ2-7	.	CASSVQADPYEQYF	TGTGCCAGCAGCGTACAGGCAGACCCCTACGAGCAGTACTTC
TRBV9	once	TRBJ2-2	.	CASSVAATGELFF	TGTGCCAGCAGCGTAGCGGCGACCGGGGAGCTGTTTTTT
TRBV30	.	TRBJ2-2	.	CAWRRWNTGELFF	TGTGCCTGGAGAAGATGGAACACCGGGGAGCTGTTTTTT
TRBV28	.	TRBJ1-5	TRBD1	CASSPGQGISQPQHF	TGTGCCAGCAGCCCCGGACAGGGTATTAGTCAGCCCCAGCATTTT
TRBV2	.	TRBJ2-7	.	CATQGRAYEQYF	TGTGCCACTCAGGGACGTGCCTACGAGCAGTACTTC
TRBV19	.	TRBJ2-4	TRBD1	CASSVTGGLQYF	TGTGCCAGTAGTGTCACAGGGGGCCTTCAGTACTTC
TRBV7-8	.	TRBJ2-7	.	CASSHPSFPYEQYF	TGTGCCAGCAGCCATCCTAGCTTTCCCTACGAGCAGTACTTC
TRBV30	once	TRBJ2-3	.	CACTKILGTQYF	TGTGCCTGTACGAAAATTCTGGGTACGCAGTATTTT
TRBV12-3/TRBV12-4	once	TRBJ2-6	.	CAIRPRGTANVLTF	TGTGCCATACGCCCCCGGGGTACGGCCAACGTCCTGACTTTC
TRBV3-1	.	TRBJ2-1	.	CASSVGNEQFF	TGTGCCAGCAGCGTGGGCAATGAGCAGTTCTTC
TRBV2	.	TRBJ1-1	.	CASSDRDTEAFF	TGTGCCAGCAGTGACAGGGACACTGAAGCTTTCTTT
TRBV3-1	.	TRBJ2-1	.	CASSRVIRRGSYNEQFF	TGTGCCAGCAGCCGGGTCATCCGCAGGGGTTCCTACAATGAGCAGTTCTTC
TRBV19	.	TRBJ2-2	.	CASSTGATGELFF	TGTGCCAGTAGTACGGGCGCTACCGGGGAGCTGTTTTTT
TRBV5-1	once	TRBJ2-2	.	CASSSSGPNTGELFF	TGCGCCAGCAGCTCCTCAGGACCGAACACCGGGGAGCTGTTTTTT
TRBV29-1	.	TRBJ1-2	.	CSVEDPGGYTF	TGCAGCGTTGAAGATCCGGGAGGCTACACCTTC
TRBV29-1	.	TRBJ2-3	.	CSARGPVLTDTQYF	TGCAGCGCCCGAGGACCCGTTCTCACAGATACGCAGTATTTT
TRBV28	.	TRBJ2-3	TRBD2	CASTPTSGRPGIDTQYF	TGTGCCAGCACCCCAACTAGCGGGAGGCCAGGAATAGATACGCAGTATTTT
TRBV5-6	.	TRBJ1-1	.	CASSQTRTEAFF	TGTGCCAGCAGCCAAACTCGGACTGAAGCTTTCTTT
TRBV5-1	.	TRBJ2-3	.	CASSLLGHYTDTQYF	TGCGCCAGCAGCTTGTTAGGACACTACACAGATACGCAGTATTTT
TRBV5-1	.	TRBJ2-1	TRBD2	CASSLDLAGGQFF	TGCGCCAGCAGCTTGGACCTAGCGGGAGGGCAGTTCTTC
TRBV7-9	.	TRBJ1-2	.	CASSLNNYGYTF	TGTGCCAGCAGCTTAAACAACTATGGCTACACCTTC
TRBV9	.	TRBJ2-2	.	CASSVVGGRRTGELFF	TGTGCCAGCAGCGTAGTGGGGGGCAGACGGACCGGGGAGCTGTTTTTT
TRBV30	.	TRBJ1-1	.	CAWSWVSFYTEAFF	TGTGCCTGGAGCTGGGTGTCATTTTACACTGAAGCTTTCTTT
TRBV5-4	.	TRBJ1-2	.	CASSPDRYGYTF	TGTGCCAGCAGCCCGGACAGATATGGCTACACCTTC
TRBV7-2	once	TRBJ2-3	TRBD2	CASSLGGLYTSGFTDTQYF	TGTGCCAGCAGCTTAGGTGGGCTGTACACTAGCGGCTTCACAGATACGCAGTATTTT